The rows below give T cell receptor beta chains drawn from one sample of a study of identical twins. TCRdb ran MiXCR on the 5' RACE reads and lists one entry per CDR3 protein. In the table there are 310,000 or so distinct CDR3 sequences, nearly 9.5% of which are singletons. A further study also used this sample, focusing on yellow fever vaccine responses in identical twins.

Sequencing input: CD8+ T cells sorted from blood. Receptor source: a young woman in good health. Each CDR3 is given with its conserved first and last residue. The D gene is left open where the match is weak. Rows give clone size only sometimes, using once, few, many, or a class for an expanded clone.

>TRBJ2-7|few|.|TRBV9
TGTGCCAGCAGCGTACTCCCCGGCAACTACGAGCAGTACTTC
CASSVLPGNYEQYF
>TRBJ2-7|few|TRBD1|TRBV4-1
TGCGCCAGCAGCCAAGGGTCTGTAGCGACAGGGGCACGGGAGCAGTACTTC
CASSQGSVATGAREQYF
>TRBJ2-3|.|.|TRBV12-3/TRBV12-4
TGTGCCAGCAGTTTAAGGGACCAAGAGGGCGATACGCAGTATTTT
CASSLRDQEGDTQYF
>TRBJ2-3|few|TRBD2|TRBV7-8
TGTGCCAGCAGCTTATCACTAGCGGGACTTCCCACAGATACGCAGTATTTT
CASSLSLAGLPTDTQYF
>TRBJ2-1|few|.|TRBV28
TGTGCCAGCACCATCGGGGGCGGTGAGCAGTTCTTC
CASTIGGGEQFF
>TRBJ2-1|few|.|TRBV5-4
TGTGCCAGCAGCCCGGATACCTTCTACAATGAGCAGTTCTTC
CASSPDTFYNEQFF
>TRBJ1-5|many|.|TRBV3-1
TGTGCCAGCAGCCCTGAGGGTGAGGGCAATCAGCCCCAGCATTTT
CASSPEGEGNQPQHF
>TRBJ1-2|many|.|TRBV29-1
TGCAGCGTTGAAGGCCTTCCAGGGATCTATGGCTACACCTTC
CSVEGLPGIYGYTF
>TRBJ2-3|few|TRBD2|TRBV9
TGTGCCAGCAGCGATTTAGCGGGGAGCACAGATACGCAGTATTTT
CASSDLAGSTDTQYF
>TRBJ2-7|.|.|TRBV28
TGTGCCAGCAGCCCAGCCCAACCCCTTTACGAGCAGTACTTC
CASSPAQPLYEQYF
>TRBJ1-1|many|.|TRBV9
TGTGCCAGCAGCCCCCCCCGGCGGGACACTGAAGCTTTCTTT
CASSPPRRDTEAFF
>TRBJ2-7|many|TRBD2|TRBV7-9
TGTGCCAGCAGCTCAGCGGGAAGGCGACCCTACGAGCAGTACTTC
CASSSAGRRPYEQYF
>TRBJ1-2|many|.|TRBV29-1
TGCAGCGTTGAAGTCAGGGTGAGGGACTATGGCTACACCTTC
CSVEVRVRDYGYTF
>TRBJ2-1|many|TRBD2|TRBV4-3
TGCGCCAGCAGCCTCCTAGCGGGGGGATACAATGAGCAGTTCTTC
CASSLLAGGYNEQFF
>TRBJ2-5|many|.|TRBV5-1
TGCGCCAGCAGCTTGGTAGGGGATGAGACCCAGTACTTC
CASSLVGDETQYF
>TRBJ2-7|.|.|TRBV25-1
TGTGCCAGCAGTGAGACAGACTACGAGCAGTACTTC
CASSETDYEQYF
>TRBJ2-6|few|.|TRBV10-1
TGCGCCAGCAGTGAGCAGGGCCTTGGGGCCAACGTCCTGACTTTC
CASSEQGLGANVLTF
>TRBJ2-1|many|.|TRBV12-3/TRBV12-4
TGTGCCAGCACCCGCCGGGGATCGCCTGAGCAGTTCTTC
CASTRRGSPEQFF
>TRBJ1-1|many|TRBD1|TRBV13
TGTGCCAGCAGCTCGACACAGGGGGCTGAAGCTTTCTTT
CASSSTQGAEAFF
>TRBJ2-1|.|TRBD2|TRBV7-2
TGTGCCAGCAGCCTCCGACTAGCGGGGGGGCCGGGCAATGAGCAGTTCTTC
CASSLRLAGGPGNEQFF
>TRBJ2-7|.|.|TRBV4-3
TGCGCCAGCAGCCAAGAGGAGTGGGGAGAATACGAGCAGTACTTC
CASSQEEWGEYEQYF
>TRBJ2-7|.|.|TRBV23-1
TGCGCCAGCAGTCAAAGGTCCAGCGGGCCCCCCAGGGGGGCCTACGAGCAGTACTTC
CASSQRSSGPPRGAYEQYF
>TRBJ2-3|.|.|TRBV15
TGTGCCACCAGCAGAGCGGGAGCTCCACCTTTGACAGATACGCAGTATTTT
CATSRAGAPPLTDTQYF
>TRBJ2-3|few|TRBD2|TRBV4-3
TGCGCCAGCAGCCAATCGGGACGGGAGGTTGCAGATACGCAGTATTTT
CASSQSGREVADTQYF
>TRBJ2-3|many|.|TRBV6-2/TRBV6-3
TGTGCCAGCAGCTTCCCCTGGGCCGATACGCAGTATTTT
CASSFPWADTQYF
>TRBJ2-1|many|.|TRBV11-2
TGTGCCAGCAGCCCCCCTGTTTCCTACAATGAGCAGTTCTTC
CASSPPVSYNEQFF
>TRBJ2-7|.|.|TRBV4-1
TGCGCCAGCAGCCAAGAAGTACCGACAACCTACGAGCAGTACTTC
CASSQEVPTTYEQYF
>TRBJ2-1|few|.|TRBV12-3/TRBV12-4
TGTGCCAGCAGCCTCCGGGCCTCCTACAATGAGCAGTTCTTC
CASSLRASYNEQFF
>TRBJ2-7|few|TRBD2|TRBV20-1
TGCAGTGCCGGCGGGGGGACCTACGAGCAGTACTTC
CSAGGGTYEQYF
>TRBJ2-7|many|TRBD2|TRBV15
TGTGCCACCAGCACGACCCTGAGCGGGAGTTACGAGCAGTACTTC
CATSTTLSGSYEQYF
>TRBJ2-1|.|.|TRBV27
TGTGCCAGCAGTTTAGGATGGCTTAATGAGCAGTTCTTC
CASSLGWLNEQFF
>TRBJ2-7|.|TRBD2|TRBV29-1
TGCAGCGTCTTGGGACTAGCGGGAGTTTACGAGCAGTACTTC
CSVLGLAGVYEQYF
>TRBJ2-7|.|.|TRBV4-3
TGCGCCAGCAGCCAAGACTCAGGTCAGAATAACGAGCAGTACTTC
CASSQDSGQNNEQYF
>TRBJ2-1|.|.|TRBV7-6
TGTGCCAGCAGCTTTGCTAGCTCCTACAATGAGCAGTTCTTC
CASSFASSYNEQFF
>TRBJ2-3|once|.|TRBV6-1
TGTGCCAGCAGTCCCCCCTTACTACCAGATACGCAGTATTTT
CASSPPLLPDTQYF
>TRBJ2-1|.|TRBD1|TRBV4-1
TGCGCCAGCAGCCAAGTCCCGGACAGGGTTAACAATGAGCAGTTCTTC
CASSQVPDRVNNEQFF
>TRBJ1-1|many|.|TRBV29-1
TGCAGCGTTAACCCCCAAGGGGGGAACACTGAAGCTTTCTTT
CSVNPQGGNTEAFF
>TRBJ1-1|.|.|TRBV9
TGTGCCAGCAGCGTAGGTAGTAGGGGGAACACTGAAGCTTTCTTT
CASSVGSRGNTEAFF